This TCR beta chain was obtained from a study of blood T cell repertoires in COVID-19. Study background: From the United States, Italy and Spain came samples of acute and convalescent COVID-19. T cells, B-cell-depleted T cells, or PBMCs supplied cDNA or gDNA.

Recruited during active infection, patients (from Seattle) were subsequently followed longitudinally. Per the original methods: Reference gene primer amplification gave nucleated cell count estimates. Data came from immunoSEQ multiplex PCR; TCRdb stores just in-frame clones and leaves some out. That table furnishes V, J and clone size, whereas the DNA furnished D and trimming. The sample carries roughly 70,000 clones, approximately 90% recorded once. The sequencing sample was made of peripheral blood. The origin of this receptor is a man aged 50-59 years with COVID-19, enrolled during active disease.

DNA of the CDR3: TGTGCCAGCAGTGTCCGGGACTTGCAATGGAATGAGCAGTTCTTC. Its protein product is CASSVRDLQWNEQFF. This chain links TRBV2 with TRBJ2-1, with D possibly TRBD2 on 6 matching bases. There are 15 residues in the CDR3. V gave up 4 bases and J gave up 7 bases, with 17 bases separating them. Germline CDR1 SNHLY, CDR2 FYNNEI. Full variable domain (outside the CDR3, taken from reference TRBV2 and TRBJ2-1): EPEVTQTPSHQVTQMGQEVILRCVPISNHLYFYWYRQILGQKVEFLVSFYNNEISEKSEIFDDQFSVERPDGSNFTLKIRSTKLEDSAMYFCASSVRDLQWNEQFFGPGTRLTVL.